The 14 T cell receptor beta chains presented below share a single source sample, sequenced in a study of blood T cell repertoires in COVID-19. Profiling relied on immunoSEQ multiplex PCR, and the TCRdb table lists in-frame clones only, not all of them. The table lists about 120,000 clones, over 80% of them singletons. The sequencing input was peripheral blood. These TCRs come from a woman aged 70-85 years with acute or convalescent COVID-19.

This clone was seen only once. The rearrangement links TRBV5-8 to TRBJ2-7, with 7 bases identical to TRBD1. The CDR3 spans 15 residues. Germline V CDR1 and CDR2: SGHTS, YDEGEE. V lost 4 bases, J lost 2 bases, and 9 bases stayed unmatched. The chain's CDR3 is CASSGEGADTYEQYF. CDR3 DNA: TGTGCCAGCAGCGGTGAGGGGGCAGATACCTACGAGCAGTACTTC.

The V call is TRBV30, the J call TRBJ2-7; D is perhaps TRBD1 (6 bases). The V end lost 1 base, the J end lost 3 bases, and 16 bases lay between the germline ends. The CDR3 totals 15 residues. The V gene's germline CDR1 is GTSNPN and CDR2 SVGIG (reference sequence). The DNA of the CDR3 is TGTGCCTGGAGTGAAGCCAAAGACAGGAGCTACGAGCAGTACTTC. Translated, it gives CAWSEAKDRSYEQYF. Full variable domain (missing parts from reference TRBV30 and TRBJ2-7): SQTIHQWPATLVQPVGSPLSLECTVEGTSNPNLYWYRQAAGRGLQLLFYSVGIGQISSEVPQNLSASRPQDRQFILSSKKLLLSDSGFYLCAWSEAKDRSYEQYFGPGTRLTVT.

The J gene is TRBJ2-6, the V gene TRBV30, with TRBD1 matching over 7 bases. CDR3 size: 14 residues. With V trimmed by 7 bases and J by 4 bases, 7 bases remained unmatched. Germline CDR1 and CDR2: GTSNPN and SVGIG (reference sequence). The CDR3 loop is CASDRVQGANVLTF. The DNA of the CDR3 is TGTGCCTCCGACAGGGTTCAGGGGGCCAACGTCCTGACTTTC.

The chain is built from TRBV29-1 and TRBJ1-1, with D uncertain. CDR1 is SQVTM and CDR2 is ANQGSEA in the germline V gene. Trimming pared 6 bases from V and 4 bases from J, leaving 15 bases between. The length of the CDR3 is 13 residues. CDR3 sequence reads: CSVYRGDGTEAFF. CDR3 nucleotide sequence: TGCAGCGTCTACCGGGGAGACGGCACTGAAGCTTTCTTT.

V and J are TRBV5-4 and TRBJ1-2; 8 bases align to TRBD1. Per the germline V gene, CDR1 is SGHNT and CDR2 is YYREEE (reference sequence). With V trimmed by 4 bases and J by 3 bases, 2 bases remained unmatched. The CDR3 is 13 residues long. The CDR3 DNA reads as TGTGCCAGCAGCCAGGACAGGGACTATGGCTACACCTTC. Its translation: CASSQDRDYGYTF.

This chain connects TRBV7-3 to TRBJ2-2; 8 bases are shared with TRBD2. The germline gives CDR1 SGHTA, CDR2 FQGTGA. J lost 5 bases, V lost 2 bases, and 1 base had no gene match. The CDR3 consists of 14 residues. The chain's CDR3 is CASSLGGGTGELFF. CDR3 nucleotide sequence: TGTGCCAGCAGCTTAGGCGGGGGGACCGGGGAGCTGTTTTTT.

The gene calls are TRBV6-1 and TRBJ1-5; D is uncertain. CDR3 length: 17 residues. The V gene lost 4 bases and the J gene lost 0 bases, with 16 bases spanning the gap. Germline V gene lookup returns CDR1 MNHNS and CDR2 SASEGT. The CDR3 spells CASSGRGQSDSNQPQHF. The CDR3, as DNA: TGTGCCAGCAGTGGGAGAGGTCAGTCGGATAGCAATCAGCCCCAGCATTTT.

This clone was counted a few times. V and J are TRBV7-9 and TRBJ2-7; D gene uncertain. CDR3 length: 15 residues. The germline V gene encodes CDR1 SEHNR and CDR2 FQNEAQ (reference sequence). V lost 5 bases to trimming and J lost 2 bases, with 16 bases between them. The CDR3 sequence is CASSPTLPSTYEQYF. Here the CDR3 DNA reads TGTGCCAGCAGCCCGACATTGCCATCGACCTACGAGCAGTACTTC.

The chain couples TRBV5-1 to TRBJ1-1; possibly TRBD1 for D (6 bases). CDR1 and CDR2 (germline): SGHRS, YFSETQ. There are 14 residues in the CDR3. V was clipped by 5 bases and J by 1 base, with 12 bases between them. The chain's CDR3 is CASSVGASNTEAFF. The CDR3 bases are TGCGCCAGCAGTGTGGGGGCATCGAACACTGAAGCTTTCTTT.

V gene TRBV27 combines with J gene TRBJ2-7, with D possibly matching TRBD1 (5 bases). The germline V and J ends were trimmed by 3 bases and 2 bases, with 11 bases remaining between them. The CDR3 covers 14 residues. Germline CDR1 and CDR2: MNHEY and SMNVEV (reference sequence). CDR3 amino acids: CASSFIRTPYEQYF. In nucleotides, the CDR3 is TGTGCCAGCAGTTTTATCCGGACACCCTACGAGCAGTACTTC.

This clone was recorded once. This chain connects TRBV5-3 to TRBJ1-1; perhaps TRBD1 as D (5 bases). TRBV5-3 is an open reading frame whose function is uncertain. There are 15 residues in the CDR3. Trimming left V 3 bases short and J 0 bases short, with 12 bases between. The CDR3 DNA reads TGTGCCAGAAGCTCACAGCTAGGGGTGAACACTGAAGCTTTCTTT. Translating gives CARSSQLGVNTEAFF.

The chain combines TRBV5-1 with TRBJ2-5; a weak D match, TRBD1 (5 bases). The CDR3 covers 15 residues. Germline V lookup: CDR1 SGHRS, CDR2 YFSETQ. V lost 1 base and J lost 5, with 15 bases in between. DNA for the CDR3: TGCGCCAGCAGCTTGATGTCAGGGATTGGTGAGACCCAGTACTTC. Its translation is CASSLMSGIGETQYF.

The table lists this clone with a few counts. The J gene is TRBJ1-2, the V gene TRBV21-1; the table calls TRBD1, which could not be checked here. TRBV21-1 is listed as a pseudogene. This CDR3 spans 12 amino acids. The CDR3 bases are TGTGCCAGGGGCCAGGGTTTGGATGGCTACACCTTC. It yields the protein CARGQGLDGYTF.

The chain combines TRBV15 with TRBJ2-7; 9 positions match TRBD1. Germline CDR1 LNHNV, CDR2 YYDKDF (reference sequence). Unmatched junction bases numbered 6, after V lost 3 bases and J lost 3 bases. The CDR3 extends over 15 amino acids. This chain's CDR3 is CATSRNRDRVYEQYF. CDR3 in DNA: TGTGCCACCAGCAGGAACCGGGACAGGGTCTACGAGCAGTACTTC.